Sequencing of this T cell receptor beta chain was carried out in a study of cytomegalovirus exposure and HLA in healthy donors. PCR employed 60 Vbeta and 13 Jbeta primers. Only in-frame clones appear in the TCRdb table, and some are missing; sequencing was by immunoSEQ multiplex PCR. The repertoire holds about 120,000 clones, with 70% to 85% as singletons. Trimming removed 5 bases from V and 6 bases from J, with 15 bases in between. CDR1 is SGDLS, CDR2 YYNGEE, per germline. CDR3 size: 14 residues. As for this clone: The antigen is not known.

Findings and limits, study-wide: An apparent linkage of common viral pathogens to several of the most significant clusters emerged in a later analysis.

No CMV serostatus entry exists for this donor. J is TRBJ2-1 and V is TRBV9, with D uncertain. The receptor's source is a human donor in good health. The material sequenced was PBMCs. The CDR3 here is CASSVTDFTNEQFF. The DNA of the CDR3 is TGTGCCAGCAGTGTAACCGACTTTACCAATGAGCAGTTCTTC.